This T cell receptor beta chain was found in a study of blood T cell repertoires in COVID-19. The CDR3 is made up of 13 amino acids. Germline V CDR1 and CDR2: MNHEY, SVGAGI. Trimming took 6 bases from V and 1 from J, leaving 9 bases between them. Only in-frame clones appear in the TCRdb table, and some are missing; sequencing was by immunoSEQ multiplex PCR. The data show some 97,000 clones, with 90% seen just once and 1.7% held by the top ten. The rearrangement joins TRBV6-5 to TRBJ1-1; D is possibly TRBD1 (5 bases). The clonotype was recovered from a man aged 60 to 75 with acute or convalescent COVID-19. Specimen: peripheral blood. The CDR3 nucleotides are TGTGCCAGCAGCCGCGGGGGGAACACTGAAGCTTTCTTT. Translation: CASSRGGNTEAFF.